A single sample gave rise to the 19 T cell receptor beta chains below, sequenced in a study of identical twins. A single record per CDR3 protein comes from TCRdb applying MiXCR to the 5' RACE reads. The table lists 300,000 to 400,000 distinct CDR3 sequences, around 12% of them singletons, with around 7.8% in the top ten. These data were also reused for a study on yellow fever vaccine responses in identical twins.

What was sequenced was CD8+ T cells sorted from blood. These receptors came from a woman in her late teens or twenties in good health.

V gene TRBV7-9 combines with J gene TRBJ2-2, with D tentatively TRBD2 (5 bases). Trimming stripped 5 bases from V and 4 bases from J, with 11 bases between. The CDR3 extends over 14 amino acids. CDR1 is SEHNR and CDR2 is FQNEAQ in the germline V gene (reference sequence). The CDR3 spells CASSPGDSTGELFF. The CDR3 DNA sequence: TGTGCCAGCAGCCCCGGGGATTCCACCGGGGAGCTGTTTTTT.

This clonotype was detected only a few times. V usage is TRBV27 and J usage is TRBJ2-3; 7 positions agree with TRBD2. Germline CDR1 and CDR2: MNHEY and SMNVEV (reference sequence). The CDR3 contains 15 residues. The trim removed 6 bases at V and 2 bases at J, leaving 8 bases unmatched. The CDR3 coding sequence is TGTGCCAGCAGATCCTGGCGGGGGACCACAGATACGCAGTATTTT. This codes for CASRSWRGTTDTQYF.

This clonotype was detected many times. The chain couples TRBV12-3 or TRBV12-4 to TRBJ2-3; the match to TRBD2 covers 10 bases. J gave up 3 bases and V 5 bases, and 8 bases lay outside the gene matches. This CDR3 is 16 amino acids long. The CDR3 is CASSAGTSEGTDTQYF. The DNA for the CDR3 is TGTGCCAGCAGTGCTGGGACTAGCGAAGGGACAGATACGCAGTATTTT.

The CDR3 reads CASSYSILAGGYEQFF. In DNA form, the CDR3 reads TGTGCCAGCAGTTACTCGATACTAGCGGGGGGGTATGAGCAGTTCTTC. V and J are TRBV6-5 and TRBJ2-1; 13 nucleotides match TRBD2. V shed 0 bases, J shed 8 bases, and the junction held 4 bases outside the gene matches. The CDR3 length is 16 residues. Germline CDR1 reads MNHEY; CDR2 reads SVGAGI.

The chain combines TRBV10-2 with TRBJ2-2; the D is unclear. Trimming stripped 0 bases from V and 3 bases from J, with 14 bases between. Germline V gives CDR1 WSHSY, CDR2 SAAADI. This CDR3 region has 17 residues. The CDR3 sequence: CASSESPPLSYTGELFF. Written as DNA, the CDR3 is TGCGCCAGCAGTGAGTCGCCGCCCCTATCTTACACCGGGGAGCTGTTTTTT.

This clonotype was observed many times. The chain recombines TRBV12-3 or TRBV12-4 with TRBJ2-7; TRBD2 might be the D (5 bases). Trimming stripped 3 bases from V and 2 bases from J, with 17 bases between. The CDR3 is 16 residues long. The CDR3 loop is CASSFAGLVPTYEQYF. CDR3 bases: TGTGCCAGCAGTTTTGCGGGCCTAGTTCCTACCTACGAGCAGTACTTC.

The V gene is TRBV20-1, the J gene TRBJ2-5; weak D call: TRBD2 (5 bases). Germline V gene data show CDR1 as DFQATT and CDR2 as SNEGSKA (reference sequence). Trimming left V 5 bases short and J 2 bases short, with 12 bases between. This CDR3 spans 13 amino acids. The CDR3 spells CSAQEGYQETQYF. The DNA for the CDR3 is TGCAGTGCTCAAGAGGGATATCAAGAGACCCAGTACTTC.

The chain employs TRBV27 and TRBJ2-7; 7 nucleotides agree with TRBD1. Germline assignment: CDR1 MNHEY and CDR2 SMNVEV (reference sequence). Trimming at V came to 3 bases and at J to 2 bases, leaving 7 bases not matched to a gene. This CDR3 region has 15 residues. CDR3 nucleotides: TGTGCCAGCAGTTTTGCTCCAGGGGGACCCTACGAGCAGTACGTC. It codes for CASSFAPGGPYEQYV.

The chain links TRBV6-5 to TRBJ2-7; TRBD1 agrees at 9 bases. There are 15 residues in the CDR3. The germline V gene has CDR1 MNHEY and CDR2 SVGAGI. V gave up 4 bases and J gave up 1 base; unmatched junction bases: 5. The CDR3 here is CASSLPGQGSYEQYV. The CDR3 DNA sequence: TGTGCCAGCAGTTTGCCGGGACAGGGATCCTACGAGCAGTACGTC.

Many counts were recorded for this clonotype. J is TRBJ2-5 and V is TRBV9; D is unresolved. Germline CDR1 SGDLS, CDR2 YYNGEE. The CDR3 spans 15 residues. Trimming stripped 4 bases from V and 0 bases from J, with 13 bases between. For the CDR3, the DNA is TGTGCCAGCAGCCTAGGGTGGTGGGACCAAGAGACCCAGTACTTC. It encodes CASSLGWWDQETQYF. Complete variable domain (other parts from reference TRBV9 and TRBJ2-5): DSGVTQTPKHLITATGQRVTLRCSPRSGDLSVYWYQQSLDQGLQFLIQYYNGEERAKGNILERFSAQQFPDLHSELNLSSLELGDSALYFCASSLGWWDQETQYFGPGTRLLVL.

The chain has TRBV5-1 and TRBJ2-5; 12 bases match TRBD2. Trimming at V came to 0 bases and at J to 0 bases, leaving 6 bases not matched to a gene. Germline CDR1 SGHRS, CDR2 YFSETQ. There are 18 residues in the CDR3. CDR3 sequence reads: CASSLGTSGDRYQETQYF. CDR3 nucleotide sequence: TGCGCCAGCAGCTTGGGGACTAGCGGGGACCGGTACCAAGAGACCCAGTACTTC.

The J gene is TRBJ2-1, the V gene TRBV7-9; no clear D gene. The CDR3 extends over 13 amino acids. Germline V gives CDR1 SEHNR, CDR2 FQNEAQ (reference sequence). With 4 bases removed from V and 5 bases from J, the gap between germline ends came to 9 bases. DNA of the CDR3: TGTGCCAGCAGCTCCCGACGGAACAATGAGCAGTTCTTC. Translated, it gives CASSSRRNNEQFF.

This clonotype was seen more than once but under ten times. The rearrangement links TRBV7-9 to TRBJ2-5, with TRBD2 identical over 12 bases. CDR1 is SEHNR, CDR2 FQNEAQ, per germline (reference sequence). The CDR3 contains 15 residues. V trimming: 11 bases; J trimming: 2 bases; junction bases outside the gene matches: 9. The CDR3 here is CAGGLAGPSQETQYF. As DNA, the CDR3 is TGTGCCGGAGGACTAGCGGGGCCTAGTCAAGAGACCCAGTACTTC.

CDR3 sequence (DNA): TGTGCCAGCAGTTTAGCGCGGTACAGACGGGGAGAGGAGACCCAGTACTTC. The encoded protein is CASSLARYRRGEETQYF. The rearrangement uses TRBV12-3 or TRBV12-4 and TRBJ2-5; TRBD2 is a possible D gene (5 bases). V lost 0 bases and J 5 bases, leaving 19 bases between the germline ends. CDR3 size: 17 residues.

This sequence joins TRBV7-8 and TRBJ2-3, with a tentative D call TRBD1 (5 bases). From germline, CDR1 is SGHVS and CDR2 FQNEAQ. The V end was cut by 1 base, the J end by 2 bases, with 13 bases between. CDR3 length equals 16 residues. The CDR3 loop reads CASSLDIQANTDTQYF. As DNA, the CDR3 is TGTGCCAGCAGCTTAGATATACAGGCGAACACAGATACGCAGTATTTT.

The chain joins TRBV20-1 to TRBJ2-1, with D tentatively TRBD2 (6 bases). Germline V lookup: CDR1 DFQATT, CDR2 SNEGSKA (reference sequence). V gave up 0 bases and J gave up 2 bases, with 11 bases separating them. The CDR3 consists of 15 residues. DNA for the CDR3: TGCAGTGCTAGAGATGGGCTAGCGACCTACAATGAGCAGTTCTTC. It yields the protein CSARDGLATYNEQFF.

The CDR3 spells CAPGGGLNTGELFF. The CDR3 DNA reads as TGTGCCCCTGGGGGGGGGCTGAACACCGGGGAGCTGTTTTTT. This chain joins TRBV7-2 and TRBJ2-2; TRBD2 might be the D (7 bases). Trimming cost V 11 bases and J 1 base, with 14 bases left between them. This CDR3 has 14 amino acids. The germline CDR1 and CDR2 sequences are SGHTA and FQGNSA.

V is TRBV12-3 or TRBV12-4 and J is TRBJ2-1, with 7 bases aligning to TRBD1. This CDR3 is built from 14 residues. V lost 3 bases and J lost 4; bases outside the gene matches: 3. Here the CDR3 DNA reads TGTGCCAGCAGTTTGGGGACAGATTACAATGAGCAGTTCTTC. Translating gives CASSLGTDYNEQFF.

This clonotype has ten or more counts. This sequence joins TRBV27 and TRBJ1-1; no definite D call. This CDR3 region has 14 residues. V was pared by 7 bases and J by 7 bases, with 19 bases between. In germline, CDR1 is MNHEY, CDR2 SMNVEV (reference sequence). The CDR3 spells CASNLNRGSDEAFF. DNA of the CDR3: TGTGCCAGCAACCTTAACCGAGGTTCAGATGAAGCTTTCTTT.